The table lists the clone carrying this T cell receptor (beta chain) with a few counts. Its antigen is unidentified. This sample was included in a study of molecular identifiers for immune sequencing clone quantification. Broader study findings: One cell's worth of spiked Jurkat TCR RNA was reportedly detectable among approximately 990,000 naive cells.

Via MiXCR, TCRdb re-called the PCR reads, giving one row per CDR3 protein. Among about 640,000 distinct CDR3 sequences, 20% were seen once, and the ten largest hold about 0.9%. The sorting of naive CD8 T cells used the CD8+CD4-CCR7+CD45RA+ phenotype. Trimming removed 5 bases from V and 5 bases from J; junction bases left unmatched: 10. This CDR3 is 15 amino acids long. Germline V gives CDR1 MNHEY, CDR2 SVGAGI. The J gene is TRBJ2-7, the V gene TRBV6-5, with 9 bases identical to TRBD1. The source is a human donor in good health. Some libraries in this study had Jurkat cell RNA spiked in. Input material: naive CD8+ T cells from blood, with Jurkat cell RNA spiked in. Subset defined: FACS-sorted CD8+CD4-CCR7+CD45RA+ naive T cells. This CDR3 reads CASSTLGTGIHEQYF. Written as DNA, the CDR3 is TGTGCCAGCAGTACCTTAGGGACAGGGATCCACGAGCAGTACTTC.